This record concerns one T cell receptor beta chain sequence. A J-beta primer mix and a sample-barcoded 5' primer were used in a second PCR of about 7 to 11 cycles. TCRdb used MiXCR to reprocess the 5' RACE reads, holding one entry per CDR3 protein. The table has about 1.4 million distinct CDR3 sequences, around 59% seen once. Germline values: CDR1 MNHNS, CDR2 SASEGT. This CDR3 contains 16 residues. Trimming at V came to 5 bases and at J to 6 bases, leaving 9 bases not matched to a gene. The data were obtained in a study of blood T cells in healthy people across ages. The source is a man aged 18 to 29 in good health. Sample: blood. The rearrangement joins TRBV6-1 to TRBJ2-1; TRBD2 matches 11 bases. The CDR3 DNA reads TGTGCCAGCAGTTTCGTAGCGGGAGGGCCTTCCAATGAGCAGTTCTTC. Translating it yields CASSFVAGGPSNEQFF.